The 9 T cell receptor beta chains presented below share a single source sample, sequenced in a study of T cell responses to AZD1222 COVID-19 vaccine. The data were produced by immunoSEQ multiplex PCR, yet TCRdb's version contains in-frame clones alone and is incomplete. The sample has 100,000 to 150,000 clones; roughly 93% are singletons. Sequencing was performed on peripheral blood, taken 28 days after the second AZD1222 dose. The receptors stem from an adult who received the AZD1222 COVID-19 vaccine.

The rearrangement uses TRBV5-6 and TRBJ2-7; D tentatively reads TRBD1 or TRBD2 (5 bases each). From germline, CDR1 is SGHDT and CDR2 YYEEEE. Trimming removed 5 bases from V and 3 bases from J, with 24 bases in between. CDR3 length: 17 residues. The CDR3 protein is CASSSRRSGTQYYEQYF. DNA of the CDR3: TGTGCCAGCAGTTCACGTCGGTCCGGGACCCAATACTACGAGCAGTACTTC.

The V gene is TRBV30, the J gene TRBJ2-7; perhaps TRBD1 as D (6 bases). Per germline, CDR1 GTSNPN and CDR2 SVGIG (reference sequence). The CDR3 sequence is 11 residues long. The ends were cut back, 6 bases at V and 5 bases at J, with 11 bases in the middle. CDR3 amino acids: CACRQAHEQYF. CDR3 coding DNA: TGTGCCTGTCGACAGGCCCACGAGCAGTACTTC.

J is TRBJ1-4 and V is TRBV11-2; 7 nucleotides match TRBD1. Germline V gene sequence: CDR1 SGHAT, CDR2 FQNNGV. The CDR3 runs to 13 residues. The V and J ends lost 0 bases and 11 bases, in that order; junction bases with no gene match: 3. As DNA, the CDR3 is TGTGCCAGCAGCTTAGAGCCAGGGGGGAAACTGTTTTTT. Protein sequence: CASSLEPGGKLFF.

J is TRBJ1-1 and V is TRBV3-1 (or the pseudogene TRBV3-2), with 7 bases matching TRBD1. V was pared by 1 base and J by 6 bases, with 8 bases of the junction left unmatched. Germline lookup yields CDR1 LGHDT and CDR2 YNNKEL (reference sequence). CDR3 length equals 15 residues. This CDR3 is CASSQVGRGVSEAFF. In DNA, the CDR3 is TGTGCCAGCAGCCAAGTAGGCAGGGGGGTCTCTGAAGCTTTCTTT.

CDR3 bases: TGTGCCAGCAGCCTAATTCTCACACGGACCGGGGAGCTGTTTTTT. Translated, it gives CASSLILTRTGELFF. This sequence joins TRBV3-1 (or the pseudogene TRBV3-2) and TRBJ2-2; D not resolved. The germline V gene encodes CDR1 LGHDT and CDR2 YNNKEL (reference sequence). V was pared by 4 bases and J by 5 bases, with 14 bases between. The CDR3 is 15 residues long.

V and J are TRBV9 and TRBJ1-1; D gene uncertain. Germline V gives CDR1 SGDLS, CDR2 YYNGEE. V lost 3 bases to trimming and J lost 3 bases, with 12 bases between them. The CDR3 is 14 residues long. CDR3 coding DNA: TGTGCCAGCAGCGAACTTTCCCGGGACACTGAAGCTTTCTTT. Translated, it gives CASSELSRDTEAFF.

This clone was recorded a few times. The chain is built from TRBV4-1 and TRBJ1-5; 11 nucleotides line up with TRBD1. From germline, CDR1 is MGHRA and CDR2 YSYEKL. Trimming removed 1 base from V and 6 bases from J; junction bases left unmatched: 5. The CDR3 is made up of 16 amino acids. CDR3 loop: CASSQVWTGGSQPQHF. CDR3 nucleotides: TGCGCCAGCAGCCAAGTGTGGACAGGGGGCAGTCAGCCCCAGCATTTT.

The table lists this clone with a few counts. The V and J genes are TRBV29-1 and TRBJ2-7; no reliable D call. Deletions cut 8 bases from V and 4 bases from J, with 18 bases between. This CDR3 has 13 amino acids. Germline lookup yields CDR1 SQVTM and CDR2 ANQGSEA. CDR3 amino acids: CSCAQTPAYEQYF. As DNA, the CDR3 is TGCAGCTGCGCACAGACACCCGCTTACGAGCAGTACTTC.

The chain combines TRBV3-1 (or the pseudogene TRBV3-2) with TRBJ2-1; D is ambiguous. The CDR3 has 15 residues. Per germline, CDR1 LGHDT and CDR2 YNNKEL (reference sequence). V was shortened by 3 bases and J by 5 bases, with 14 bases between the two germline ends. CDR3: CASSHTSWAHNEQFF. The CDR3 DNA reads TGTGCCAGCAGCCATACCTCCTGGGCGCACAATGAGCAGTTCTTC.